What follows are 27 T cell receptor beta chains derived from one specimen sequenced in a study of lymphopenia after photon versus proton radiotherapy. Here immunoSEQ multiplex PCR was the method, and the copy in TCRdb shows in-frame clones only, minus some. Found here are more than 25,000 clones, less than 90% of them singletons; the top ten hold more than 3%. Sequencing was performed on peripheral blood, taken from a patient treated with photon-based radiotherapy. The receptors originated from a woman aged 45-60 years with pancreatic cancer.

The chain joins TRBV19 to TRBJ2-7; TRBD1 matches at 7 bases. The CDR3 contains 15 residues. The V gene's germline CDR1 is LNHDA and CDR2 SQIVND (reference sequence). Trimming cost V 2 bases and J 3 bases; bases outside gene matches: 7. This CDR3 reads CASSISRTGFYEQYF. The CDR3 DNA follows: TGTGCCAGTAGTATATCCCGGACAGGTTTCTACGAGCAGTACTTC.

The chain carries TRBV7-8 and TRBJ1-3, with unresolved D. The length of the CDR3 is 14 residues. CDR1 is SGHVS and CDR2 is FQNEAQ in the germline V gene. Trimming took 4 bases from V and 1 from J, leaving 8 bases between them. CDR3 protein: CASSSETSGNTIYF. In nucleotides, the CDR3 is TGTGCCAGCAGCTCTGAGACTTCTGGAAACACCATATATTTT.

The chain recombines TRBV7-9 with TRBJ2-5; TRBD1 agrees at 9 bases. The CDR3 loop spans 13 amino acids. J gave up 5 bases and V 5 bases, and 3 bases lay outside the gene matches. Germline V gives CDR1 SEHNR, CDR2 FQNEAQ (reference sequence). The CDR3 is CASSRTGEETQYF. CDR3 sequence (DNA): TGTGCCAGCAGCCGGACAGGGGAGGAGACCCAGTACTTC.

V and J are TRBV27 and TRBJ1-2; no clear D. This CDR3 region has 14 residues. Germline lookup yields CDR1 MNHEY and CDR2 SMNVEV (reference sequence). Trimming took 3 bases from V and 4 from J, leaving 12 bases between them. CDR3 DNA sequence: TGTGCCAGCAGTTTCCGAGGTACCGGCTATGGCTACACCTTC. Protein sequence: CASSFRGTGYGYTF.

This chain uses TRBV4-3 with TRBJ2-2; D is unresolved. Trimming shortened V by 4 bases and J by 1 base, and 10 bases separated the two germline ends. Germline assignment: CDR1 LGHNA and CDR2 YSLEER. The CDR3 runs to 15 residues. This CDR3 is CASSPNEMNTGELFF. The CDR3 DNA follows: TGCGCCAGCAGCCCTAATGAGATGAACACCGGGGAGCTGTTTTTT.

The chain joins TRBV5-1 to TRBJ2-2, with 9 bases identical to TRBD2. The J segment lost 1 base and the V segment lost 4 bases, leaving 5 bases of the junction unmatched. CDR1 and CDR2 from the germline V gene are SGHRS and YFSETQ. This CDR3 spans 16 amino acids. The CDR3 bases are TGCGCCAGCAGCCCGGTGACTAGCGGGAACACCGGGGAGCTGTTTTTT. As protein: CASSPVTSGNTGELFF.

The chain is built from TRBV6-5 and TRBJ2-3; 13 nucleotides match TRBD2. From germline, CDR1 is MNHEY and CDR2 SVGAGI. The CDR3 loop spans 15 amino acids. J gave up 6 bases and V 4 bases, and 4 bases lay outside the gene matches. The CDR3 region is CASSSLAGGLDTQYF. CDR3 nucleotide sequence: TGTGCCAGCAGTTCACTAGCGGGAGGGTTGGATACGCAGTATTTT.

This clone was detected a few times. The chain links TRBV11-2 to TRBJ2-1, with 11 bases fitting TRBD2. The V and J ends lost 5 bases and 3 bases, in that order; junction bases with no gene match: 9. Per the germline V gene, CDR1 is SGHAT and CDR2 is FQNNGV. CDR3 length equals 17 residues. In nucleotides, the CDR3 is TGTGCCAGCAGCCCTCGGATGGGGACTAGCGGCTACAATGAGCAGTTCTTC. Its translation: CASSPRMGTSGYNEQFF.

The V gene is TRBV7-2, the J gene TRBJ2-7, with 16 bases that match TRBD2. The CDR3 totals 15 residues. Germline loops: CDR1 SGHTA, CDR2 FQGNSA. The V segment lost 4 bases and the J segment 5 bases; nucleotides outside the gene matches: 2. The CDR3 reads CASSSGTSGRDEQYF. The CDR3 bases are TGTGCCAGCAGCTCCGGGACTAGCGGGAGGGACGAGCAGTACTTC.

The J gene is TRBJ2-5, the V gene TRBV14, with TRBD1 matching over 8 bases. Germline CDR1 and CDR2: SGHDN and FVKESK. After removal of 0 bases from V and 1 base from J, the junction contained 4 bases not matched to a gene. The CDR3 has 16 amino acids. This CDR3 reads CASSQEGRGLQETQYF. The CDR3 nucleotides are TGTGCCAGCAGCCAAGAGGGCAGGGGGCTCCAAGAGACCCAGTACTTC.

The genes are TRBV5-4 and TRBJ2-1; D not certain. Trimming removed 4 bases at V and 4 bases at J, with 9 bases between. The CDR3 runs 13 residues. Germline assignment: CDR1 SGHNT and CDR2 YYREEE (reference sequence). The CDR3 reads CASSAVLYNEQFF. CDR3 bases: TGTGCCAGCAGCGCGGTCCTATACAATGAGCAGTTCTTC.

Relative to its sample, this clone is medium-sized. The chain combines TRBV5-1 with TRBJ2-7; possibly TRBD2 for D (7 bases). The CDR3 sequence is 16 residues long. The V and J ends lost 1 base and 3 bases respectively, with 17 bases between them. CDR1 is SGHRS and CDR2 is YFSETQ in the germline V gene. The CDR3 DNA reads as TGCGCCAGCAGCTTGTACGGGGGGCGGCAGAACTACGAGCAGTACTTC. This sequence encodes CASSLYGGRQNYEQYF.

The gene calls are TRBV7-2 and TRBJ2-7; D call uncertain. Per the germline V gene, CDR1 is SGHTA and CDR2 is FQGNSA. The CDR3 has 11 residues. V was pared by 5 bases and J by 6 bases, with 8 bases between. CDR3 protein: CASSPLAEQYF. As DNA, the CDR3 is TGTGCCAGCAGCCCCCTCGCCGAGCAGTACTTC.

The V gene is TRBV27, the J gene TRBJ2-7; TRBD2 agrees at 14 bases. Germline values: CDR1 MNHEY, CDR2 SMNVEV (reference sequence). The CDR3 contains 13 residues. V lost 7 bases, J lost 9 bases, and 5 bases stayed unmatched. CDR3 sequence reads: CASIGTSGSSQYF. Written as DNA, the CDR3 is TGTGCCAGCATTGGGACTAGCGGGAGCTCGCAGTACTTC.

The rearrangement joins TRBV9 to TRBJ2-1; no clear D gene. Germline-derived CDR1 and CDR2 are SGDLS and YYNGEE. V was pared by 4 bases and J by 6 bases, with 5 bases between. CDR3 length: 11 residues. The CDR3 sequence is CASSTSNEQFF. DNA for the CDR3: TGTGCCAGCAGCACCTCCAATGAGCAGTTCTTC.

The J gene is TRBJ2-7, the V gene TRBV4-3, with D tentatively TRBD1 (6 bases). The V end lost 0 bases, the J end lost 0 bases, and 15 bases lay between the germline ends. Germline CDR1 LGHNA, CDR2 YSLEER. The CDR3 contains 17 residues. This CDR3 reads CASSQDSSGTLSYEQYF. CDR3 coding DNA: TGCGCCAGCAGCCAAGATTCCTCCGGGACACTCTCCTACGAGCAGTACTTC.

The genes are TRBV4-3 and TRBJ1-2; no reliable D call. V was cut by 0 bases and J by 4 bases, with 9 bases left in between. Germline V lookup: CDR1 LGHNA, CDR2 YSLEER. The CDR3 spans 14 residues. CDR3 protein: CASSQDRWGYGYTF. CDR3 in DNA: TGCGCCAGCAGCCAAGATAGGTGGGGCTATGGCTACACCTTC.

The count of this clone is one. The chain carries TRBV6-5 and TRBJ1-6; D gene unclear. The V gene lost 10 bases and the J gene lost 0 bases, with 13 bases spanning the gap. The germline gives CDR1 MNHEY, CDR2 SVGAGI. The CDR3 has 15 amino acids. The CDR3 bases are TGTGCCACCCGATTCTCGTACTCCTATAATTCACCCCTCCACTTT. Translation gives CATRFSYSYNSPLHF.

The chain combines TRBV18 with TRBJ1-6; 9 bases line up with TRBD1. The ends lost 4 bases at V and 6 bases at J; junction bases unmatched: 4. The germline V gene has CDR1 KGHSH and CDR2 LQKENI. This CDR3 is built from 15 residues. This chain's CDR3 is CASSRLDRGNSPLHF. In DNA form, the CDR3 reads TGTGCCAGCTCACGGTTGGACAGGGGTAATTCACCCCTCCACTTT.

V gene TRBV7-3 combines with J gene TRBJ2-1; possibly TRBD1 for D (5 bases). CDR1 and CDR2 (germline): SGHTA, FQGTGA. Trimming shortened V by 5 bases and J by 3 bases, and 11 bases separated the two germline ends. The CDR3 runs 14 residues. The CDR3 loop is CASSAPDSYNEQFF. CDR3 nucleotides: TGTGCCAGCAGCGCCCCCGACAGCTACAATGAGCAGTTCTTC. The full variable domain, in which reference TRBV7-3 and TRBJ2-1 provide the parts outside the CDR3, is GAGVSQTPSNKVTEKGKYVELRCDPISGHTALYWYRQSLGQGPEFLIYFQGTGAADDSGLPNDRFFAVRPEGSVSTLKIQRTERGDSAVYLCASSAPDSYNEQFFGPGTRLTVL.

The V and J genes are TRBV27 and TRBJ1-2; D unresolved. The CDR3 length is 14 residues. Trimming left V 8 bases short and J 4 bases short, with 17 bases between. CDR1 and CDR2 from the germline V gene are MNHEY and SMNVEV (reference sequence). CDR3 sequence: CASSPSVDGYGYTF. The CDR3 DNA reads TGTGCCAGCTCGCCTTCGGTGGACGGCTATGGCTACACCTTC.

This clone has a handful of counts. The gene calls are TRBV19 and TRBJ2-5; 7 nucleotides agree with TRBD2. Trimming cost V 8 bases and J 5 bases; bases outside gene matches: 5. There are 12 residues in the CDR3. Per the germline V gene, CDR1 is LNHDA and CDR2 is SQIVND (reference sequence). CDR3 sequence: CASGRGMETQYF. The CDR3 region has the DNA TGTGCCAGTGGGAGGGGTATGGAGACCCAGTACTTC.

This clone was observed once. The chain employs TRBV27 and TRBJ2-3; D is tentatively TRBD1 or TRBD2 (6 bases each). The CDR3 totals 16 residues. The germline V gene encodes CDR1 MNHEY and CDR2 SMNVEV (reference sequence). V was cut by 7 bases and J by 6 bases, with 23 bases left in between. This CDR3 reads CASTLQGGSLMDTQYF. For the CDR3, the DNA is TGTGCCAGCACCCTACAGGGAGGTTCCCTCATGGATACGCAGTATTTT.

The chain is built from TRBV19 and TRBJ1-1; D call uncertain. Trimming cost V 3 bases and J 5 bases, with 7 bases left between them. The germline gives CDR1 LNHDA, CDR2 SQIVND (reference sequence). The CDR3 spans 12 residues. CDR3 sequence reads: CASSMGRTEAFF. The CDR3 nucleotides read TGTGCCAGTAGTATGGGTAGAACTGAAGCTTTCTTT. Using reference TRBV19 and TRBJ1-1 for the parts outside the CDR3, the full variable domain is DGGITQSPKYLFRKEGQNVTLSCEQNLNHDAMYWYRQDPGQGLRLIYYSQIVNDFQKGDIAEGYSVSREKKESFPLTVTSAQKNPTAFYLCASSMGRTEAFFGQGTRLTVV.

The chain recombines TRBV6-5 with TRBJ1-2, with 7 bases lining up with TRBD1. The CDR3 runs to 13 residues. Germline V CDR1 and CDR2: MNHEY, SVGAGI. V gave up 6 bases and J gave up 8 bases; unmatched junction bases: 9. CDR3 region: CASSFTGVYGYTF. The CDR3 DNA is TGTGCCAGCAGCTTCACAGGGGTCTACGGCTACACCTTC.

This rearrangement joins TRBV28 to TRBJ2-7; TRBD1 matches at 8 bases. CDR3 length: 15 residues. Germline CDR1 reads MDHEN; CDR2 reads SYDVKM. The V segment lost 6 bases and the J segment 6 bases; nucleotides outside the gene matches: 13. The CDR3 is CASSHLGQGLGEQYF. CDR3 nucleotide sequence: TGTGCCAGCAGCCACCTAGGACAGGGTTTGGGCGAGCAGTACTTC.

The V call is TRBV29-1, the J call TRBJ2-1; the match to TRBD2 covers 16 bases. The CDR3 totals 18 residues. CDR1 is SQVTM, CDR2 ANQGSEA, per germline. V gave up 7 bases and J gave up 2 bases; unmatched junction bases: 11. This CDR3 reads CSAQGLAGGSRAYNEQFF. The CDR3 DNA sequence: TGCAGCGCCCAGGGACTAGCGGGAGGGAGTAGAGCCTACAATGAGCAGTTCTTC.